The clone carrying this TCR beta chain has a count of ten or more. TCRdb re-called the PCR reads through MiXCR, storing one row per CDR3 protein. The table shows around 83,000 distinct CDR3 sequences, with under 55% occurring only once. These data are taken from a study of CDR3 diversity in severe acne. The CDR3 is made up of 15 amino acids. V shed 7 bases, J shed 0 bases, and the junction held 4 bases outside the gene matches. Germline CDR1 is MGHDK and CDR2 is SYGVNS. V is TRBV25-1 and J is TRBJ2-1; 9 nucleotides agree with TRBD1. The sample comprised blood. The source is a male donor with severe acne vulgaris. CDR3 DNA: TGTGCCAGCAAGGTGACAGGGGGCTCCTACAATGAGCAGTTCTTC. Translation: CASKVTGGSYNEQFF.